The 8 T cell receptor beta chains listed next were all sequenced from one sample in a study of blood T cell repertoires in COVID-19 (dated by TCRdb to the early 2020s). Receptor libraries were prepared by the immunoSEQ multiplex PCR assay. TCRdb limited this immuneACCESS table to in-frame rearrangements with V and J called. A share of clones is missing; checked studies link under half to unresolved V genes, and the rest is unexplained. The sample table contains about 97,000 clones; only one count was recorded for 90% of them. 1.7% of the sample goes to the ten largest clones. Input material: peripheral blood. These receptors originate from a man aged 55 to 69 with acute or convalescent COVID-19.

The gene calls are TRBV9 and TRBJ2-2; the D is unclear. V was clipped by 0 bases and J by 7 bases, with 16 bases between them. The CDR3 has 16 residues. The V gene's germline CDR1 is SGDLS and CDR2 YYNGEE. CDR3 sequence (DNA): TGTGCCAGCAGCGTAGCGATTGGGCAGGCCAACGGGGAGCTGTTTTTT. Protein sequence: CASSVAIGQANGELFF.

The chain combines TRBV5-1 with TRBJ2-5; tentative D call: TRBD1 (6 bases). The CDR3 length is 17 residues. Germline lookup yields CDR1 SGHRS and CDR2 YFSETQ. The germline V and J ends were trimmed by 2 bases and 0 bases, with 17 bases remaining between them. DNA for the CDR3: TGCGCCAGCAGCTTCCCCACCGGGACACCTTACCAAGAGACCCAGTACTTC. This codes for CASSFPTGTPYQETQYF.

This clone was seen a single time. This rearrangement joins TRBV7-2 to TRBJ1-6; 7 positions match TRBD1. The CDR3 contains 14 residues. V lost 2 bases and J lost 8; bases outside the gene matches: 3. Per the germline V gene, CDR1 is SGHTA and CDR2 is FQGNSA. The CDR3 sequence: CASSLQGGDSPLHF. Written as DNA, the CDR3 is TGTGCCAGCAGCTTACAAGGGGGCGATTCACCCCTCCACTTT.

V usage is TRBV6-6 and J usage is TRBJ2-3; the D gene is possibly TRBD2 (6 bases). V was pared by 6 bases and J by 2 bases, with 12 bases between. The germline V gene encodes CDR1 MNHNY and CDR2 SVGAGI (reference sequence). The CDR3 covers 14 residues. The CDR3 coding sequence is TGTGCCAGCAGACACCGGGGGACCACAGATACGCAGTATTTT. Translation gives CASRHRGTTDTQYF.

V gene TRBV10-3 combines with J gene TRBJ1-1; 8 bases are a match to TRBD1. CDR3 length equals 17 residues. Germline CDR1 reads ENHRY; CDR2 reads SYGVKD. J was trimmed by 1 base and V by 6 bases; bases with no gene match: 13. The CDR3 reads CAIRDPGSGGRNTEAFF. In DNA, the CDR3 is TGTGCCATCAGAGACCCGGGATCAGGGGGCAGGAACACTGAAGCTTTCTTT.

The chain combines TRBV27 with TRBJ1-1, with D possibly matching TRBD1 (6 bases). Germline V gene lookup returns CDR1 MNHEY and CDR2 SMNVEV (reference sequence). The V gene lost 5 bases and the J gene lost 2 bases, with 24 bases spanning the gap. The CDR3 is 18 amino acids. CDR3: CASSTKGSGMGANTEAFF. Written as DNA, the CDR3 is TGTGCCAGCAGTACGAAGGGGTCGGGCATGGGGGCAAACACTGAAGCTTTCTTT.

The chain carries TRBV6-5 and TRBJ2-3; 7 bases match TRBD1. Germline-derived CDR1 and CDR2 are MNHEY and SVGAGI. CDR3 size: 14 residues. V shed 8 bases, J shed 4 bases, and the junction held 9 bases outside the gene matches. DNA of the CDR3: TGTGCCAGCCAAGGGGGCCTTCAACCAGATACGCAGTATTTT. Its protein is CASQGGLQPDTQYF.

The V and J genes are TRBV3-1 (or the pseudogene TRBV3-2) and TRBJ2-1; D might be TRBD2 (6 bases). Germline values: CDR1 LGHDT, CDR2 YNNKEL (reference sequence). The V end lost 0 bases, the J end lost 8 bases, and 11 bases lay between the germline ends. The CDR3 sequence is 14 residues long. Here the CDR3 reads CASSQEFWGDEQFF. In nucleotides, the CDR3 is TGTGCCAGCAGCCAAGAATTCTGGGGGGATGAGCAGTTCTTC.